This TCR beta chain emerged from a study of blood T cell repertoires in COVID-19. Study background: PBMCs, B-cell-depleted T cells, or T cells provided the cDNA or gDNA that made up the material.

Original processing notes: Reference gene primer amplification yielded estimated nucleated cell counts. Clones were sequenced by immunoSEQ multiplex PCR, and TCRdb holds only the in-frame ones, with some missing. The D gene and trimming were derived from the DNA, and the V and J assignments and clone size from that table. The sample carries approximately 290,000 clones, about 85% recorded once. The origin of this receptor is a human donor with COVID-19, enrolled during active disease. The donor label of this sample is uncertain. The specimen sequenced was peripheral blood.

DNA for the CDR3: TGTGCCAGCAGCCAAGTACTAGGGAATAACTATGGCTACACCTTC. Residues: CASSQVLGNNYGYTF. V is TRBV3-1 (or the pseudogene TRBV3-2) and J is TRBJ1-2; D is ambiguous. Germline-derived CDR1 and CDR2 are LGHDT and YNNKEL (reference sequence). The V and J ends lost 1 base and 1 base respectively, with 10 bases between them. This CDR3 spans 15 amino acids.